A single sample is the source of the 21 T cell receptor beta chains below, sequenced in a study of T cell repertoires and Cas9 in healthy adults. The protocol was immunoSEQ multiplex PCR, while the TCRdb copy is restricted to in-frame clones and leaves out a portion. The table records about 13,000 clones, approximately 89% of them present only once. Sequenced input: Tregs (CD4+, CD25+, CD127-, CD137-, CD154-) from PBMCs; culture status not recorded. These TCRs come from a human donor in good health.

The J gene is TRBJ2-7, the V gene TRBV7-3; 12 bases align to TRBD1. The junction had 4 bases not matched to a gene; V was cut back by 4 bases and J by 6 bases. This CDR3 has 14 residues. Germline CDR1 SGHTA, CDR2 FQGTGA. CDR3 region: CASSSGTGGGEQYF. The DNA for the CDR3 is TGTGCCAGCAGCTCCGGGACAGGGGGCGGCGAGCAGTACTTC.

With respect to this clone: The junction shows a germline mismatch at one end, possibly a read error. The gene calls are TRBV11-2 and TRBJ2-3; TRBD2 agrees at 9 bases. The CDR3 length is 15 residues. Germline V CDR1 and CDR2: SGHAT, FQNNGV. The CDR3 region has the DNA TGTGCCAGCAACTTACTTAGCGGGGGATCAGATACGCAGTATTTT. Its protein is CASNLLSGGSDTQYF.

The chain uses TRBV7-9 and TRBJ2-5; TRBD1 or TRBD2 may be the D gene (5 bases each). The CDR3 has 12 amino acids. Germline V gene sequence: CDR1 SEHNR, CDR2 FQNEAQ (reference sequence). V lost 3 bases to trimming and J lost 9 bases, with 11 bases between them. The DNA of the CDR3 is TGTGCCAGCAGCTTTGGGACGGCGGCCCAGTACTTC. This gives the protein CASSFGTAAQYF.

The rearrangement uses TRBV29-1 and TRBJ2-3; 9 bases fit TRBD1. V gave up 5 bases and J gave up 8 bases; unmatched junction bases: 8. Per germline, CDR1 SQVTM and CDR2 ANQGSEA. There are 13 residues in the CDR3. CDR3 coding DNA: TGCAGCGTTTCGGGACAGGGCCAGGTTACGCAGTATTTT. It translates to CSVSGQGQVTQYF.

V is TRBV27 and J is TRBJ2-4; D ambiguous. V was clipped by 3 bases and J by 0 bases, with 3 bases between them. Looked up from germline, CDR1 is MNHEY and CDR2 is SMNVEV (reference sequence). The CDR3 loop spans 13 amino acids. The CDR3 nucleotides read TGTGCCAGCAGTTTCGTAGCCAAAAACATTCAGTACTTC. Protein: CASSFVAKNIQYF.

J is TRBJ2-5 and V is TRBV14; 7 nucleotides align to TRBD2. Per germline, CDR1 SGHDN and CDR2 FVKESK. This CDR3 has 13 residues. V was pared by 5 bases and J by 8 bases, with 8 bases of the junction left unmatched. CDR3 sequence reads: CASSSPGTITQYF. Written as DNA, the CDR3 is TGTGCCAGCAGCTCCCCGGGGACTATAACCCAGTACTTC.

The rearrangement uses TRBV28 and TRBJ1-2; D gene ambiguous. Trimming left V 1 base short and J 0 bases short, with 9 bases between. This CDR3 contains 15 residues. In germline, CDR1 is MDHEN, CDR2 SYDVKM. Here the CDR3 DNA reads TGTGCCAGCAGTTTATCCAACACGGCTAACTATGGCTACACCTTC. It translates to CASSLSNTANYGYTF.

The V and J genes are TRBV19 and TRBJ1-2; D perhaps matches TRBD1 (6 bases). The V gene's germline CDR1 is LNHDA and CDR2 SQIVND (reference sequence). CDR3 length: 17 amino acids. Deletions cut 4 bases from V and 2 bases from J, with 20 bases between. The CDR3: CASSTYPDRQANYGYTF. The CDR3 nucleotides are TGTGCCAGTAGTACCTACCCCGACAGGCAAGCAAACTATGGCTACACCTTC.

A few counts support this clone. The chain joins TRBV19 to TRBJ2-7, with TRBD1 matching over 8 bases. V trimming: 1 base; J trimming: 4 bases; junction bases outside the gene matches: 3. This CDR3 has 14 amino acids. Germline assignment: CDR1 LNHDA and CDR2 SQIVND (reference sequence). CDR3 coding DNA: TGTGCCAGTAGTATAGTCGGGGACAGGTACGAGCAGTACGTC. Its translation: CASSIVGDRYEQYV.

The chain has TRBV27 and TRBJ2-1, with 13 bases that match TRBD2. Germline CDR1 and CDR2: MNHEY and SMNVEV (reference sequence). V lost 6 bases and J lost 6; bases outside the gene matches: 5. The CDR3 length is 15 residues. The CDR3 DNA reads TGTGCCAGCAGGGGACTAGCGGGGATTTCCAATGAGCAGTTCTTC. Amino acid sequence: CASRGLAGISNEQFF.

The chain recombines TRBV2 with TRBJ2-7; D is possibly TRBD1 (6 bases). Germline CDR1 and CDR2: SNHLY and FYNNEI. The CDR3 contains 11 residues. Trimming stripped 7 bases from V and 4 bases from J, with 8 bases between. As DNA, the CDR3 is TGTGCCAGCAATGGACAGTACGAGCAGTACGTC. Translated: CASNGQYEQYV.

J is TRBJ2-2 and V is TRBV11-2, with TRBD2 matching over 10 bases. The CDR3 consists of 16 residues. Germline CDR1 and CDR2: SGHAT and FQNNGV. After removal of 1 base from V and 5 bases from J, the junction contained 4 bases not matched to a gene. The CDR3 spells CASSLGLAGGTGELFF. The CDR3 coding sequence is TGTGCCAGCAGCTTAGGACTAGCGGGTGGAACCGGGGAGCTGTTTTTT.

Written as DNA, the CDR3 is TGTGCCAGCAGCTTAGGCCTGAGCTATGGCTACACCTTC. Translation: CASSLGLSYGYTF. This sequence joins TRBV7-8 and TRBJ1-2; D remains ambiguous. This CDR3 region has 13 residues. Deletions cut 1 base from V and 4 bases from J, with 7 bases between. CDR1 is SGHVS and CDR2 is FQNEAQ in the germline V gene.

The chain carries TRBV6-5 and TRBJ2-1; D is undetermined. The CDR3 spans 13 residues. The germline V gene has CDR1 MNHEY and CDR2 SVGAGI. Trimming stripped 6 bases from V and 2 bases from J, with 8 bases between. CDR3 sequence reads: CASSPGAYNEQFF. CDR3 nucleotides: TGTGCCAGCAGCCCTGGGGCCTACAATGAGCAGTTCTTC.

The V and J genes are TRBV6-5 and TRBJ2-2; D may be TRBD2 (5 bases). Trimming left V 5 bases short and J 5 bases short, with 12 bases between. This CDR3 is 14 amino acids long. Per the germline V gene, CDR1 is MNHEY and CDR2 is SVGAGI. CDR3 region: CASSPAGVTGELFF. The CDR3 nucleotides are TGTGCCAGCAGTCCGGCGGGTGTTACCGGGGAGCTGTTTTTT.

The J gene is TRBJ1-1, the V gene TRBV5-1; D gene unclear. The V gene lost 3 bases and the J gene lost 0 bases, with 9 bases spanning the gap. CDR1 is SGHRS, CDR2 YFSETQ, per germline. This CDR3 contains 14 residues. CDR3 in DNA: TGCGCCAGCAGCTCGGACGGCCTGAACACTGAAGCTTTCTTT. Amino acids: CASSSDGLNTEAFF.

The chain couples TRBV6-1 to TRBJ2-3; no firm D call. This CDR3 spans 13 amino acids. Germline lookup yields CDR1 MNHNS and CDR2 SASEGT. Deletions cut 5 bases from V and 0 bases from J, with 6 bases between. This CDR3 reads CASSTPSTDTQYF. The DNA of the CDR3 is TGTGCCAGCAGTACTCCTAGCACAGATACGCAGTATTTT.

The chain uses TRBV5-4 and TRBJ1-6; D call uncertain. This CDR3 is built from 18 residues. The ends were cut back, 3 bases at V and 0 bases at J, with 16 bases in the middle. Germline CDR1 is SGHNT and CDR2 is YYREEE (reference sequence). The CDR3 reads CASSSLAGVSSYNSPLHF. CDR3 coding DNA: TGTGCCAGCAGCTCCCTTGCCGGGGTGAGCTCCTATAATTCACCCCTCCACTTT.

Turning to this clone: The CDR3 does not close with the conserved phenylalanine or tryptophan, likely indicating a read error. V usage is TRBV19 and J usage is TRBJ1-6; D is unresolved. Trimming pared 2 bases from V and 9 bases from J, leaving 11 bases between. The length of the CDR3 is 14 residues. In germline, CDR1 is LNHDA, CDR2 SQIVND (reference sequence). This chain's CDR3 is CASSITGPRSPLHL. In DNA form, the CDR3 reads TGTGCCAGTAGTATAACCGGGCCCCGTTCACCCCTCCACCTT.

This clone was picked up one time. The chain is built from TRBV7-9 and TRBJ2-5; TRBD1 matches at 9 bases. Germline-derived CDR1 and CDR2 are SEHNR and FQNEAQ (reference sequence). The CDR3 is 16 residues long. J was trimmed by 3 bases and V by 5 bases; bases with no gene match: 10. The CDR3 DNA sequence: TGTGCCAGCAGCCCCTGGGACAGGGCCGGGGAAGAGACCCAGTACTTC. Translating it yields CASSPWDRAGEETQYF.

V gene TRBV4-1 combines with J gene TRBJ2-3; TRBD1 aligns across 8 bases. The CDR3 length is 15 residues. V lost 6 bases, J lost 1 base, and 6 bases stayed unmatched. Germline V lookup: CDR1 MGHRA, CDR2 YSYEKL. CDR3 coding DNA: TGCGCCAGCAGTCGGCCGGGACAGGGCACAGATACGCAGTATTTT. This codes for CASSRPGQGTDTQYF.